This paragraph covers one T cell receptor beta chain sequence. Germline V lookup: CDR1 SGHRS, CDR2 YFSETQ. This CDR3 has 13 residues. The data were obtained in a study of CXCR3-negative and CXCR3-positive naive CD8 T cells. Preparation of TRB cDNA libraries relied on 5' RACE carrying UMI labels. TCRdb re-called the 5' RACE reads; every CDR3 protein appears as one record, without DNA. This table lists roughly 71,000 distinct CDR3 sequences. The sequenced sample consisted of naive CXCR3- CD8+ T cells from blood. Specified subset: CD45RO-CCR7+CD27+CD95- naive CD8+ T cells lacking CXCR3 (TNR3-). The rearrangement joins TRBV5-1 to TRBJ2-3. This receptor was identified in a human donor in good health. Some clones in this sample may be carry-over from other donors' samples. Here the CDR3 reads CASSLWNTDTQYF.